Sequencing of this T cell receptor beta chain was carried out in a study of blood T cell repertoires in COVID-19. Study-level background: The United States, Italy and Spain provided the acute and convalescent COVID-19 samples.

TCRdb's table, derived via immunoSEQ multiplex PCR, lists solely in-frame clones and lacks some. Of about 230,000 clones listed, 83% are singletons. Seattle participants joined during active infection and were tracked over time. Trimming left V 0 bases short and J 0 bases short, with 12 bases between. Germline V CDR1 and CDR2: SGDLS, YYNGEE. The CDR3 runs to 16 residues. The sample consisted of peripheral blood. The sequence was collected from a woman aged 30 to 39 with COVID-19, enrolled during active disease. This chain uses TRBV9 with TRBJ1-1, with D possibly being TRBD1 (5 bases). The CDR3 loop reads CASSVGPAGMNTEAFF. Here the CDR3 DNA reads TGTGCCAGCAGCGTAGGCCCGGCAGGGATGAACACTGAAGCTTTCTTT. Filled out from reference TRBV9 and TRBJ1-1, the complete variable domain reads DSGVTQTPKHLITATGQRVTLRCSPRSGDLSVYWYQQSLDQGLQFLIQYYNGEERAKGNILERFSAQQFPDLHSELNLSSLELGDSALYFCASSVGPAGMNTEAFFGQGTRLTVV.